This T cell receptor (beta chain) was sequenced for a study of control samples from healthy donors and cancer patients. Here immunoSEQ multiplex PCR was the method, and the copy in TCRdb shows in-frame clones only, minus some. The repertoire includes 130,000 to 150,000 clones, about nine tenths of them detected once, and about 11% sits in the top ten. Germline V gene sequence: CDR1 KGHSH, CDR2 LQKENI. The ends lost 6 bases at V and 3 bases at J; junction bases unmatched: 7. The CDR3 has 14 residues. Sequencing was carried out using blood. The chain has TRBV18 and TRBJ2-7, with 8 nucleotides matching TRBD2. The origin of this receptor is a man under 40 in good health. As DNA, the CDR3 is TGTGCCAGCTCGAAAGCGGGAGAGAACTACGAGCAGTACTTC. It translates to CASSKAGENYEQYF.